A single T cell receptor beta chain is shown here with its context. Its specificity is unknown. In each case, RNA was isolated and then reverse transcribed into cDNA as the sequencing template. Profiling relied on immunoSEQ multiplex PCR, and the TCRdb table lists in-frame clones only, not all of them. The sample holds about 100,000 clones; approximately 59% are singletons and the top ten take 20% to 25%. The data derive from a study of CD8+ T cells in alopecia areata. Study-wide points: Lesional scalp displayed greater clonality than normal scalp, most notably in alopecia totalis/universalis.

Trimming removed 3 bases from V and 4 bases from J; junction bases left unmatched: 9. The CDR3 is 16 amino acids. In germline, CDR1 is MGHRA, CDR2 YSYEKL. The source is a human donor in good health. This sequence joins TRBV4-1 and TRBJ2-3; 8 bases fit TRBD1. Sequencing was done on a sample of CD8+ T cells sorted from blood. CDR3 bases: TGCGCCAGCAGCCAGGGAGACAGGGGTTGGGCAGATACGCAGTATTTT. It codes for CASSQGDRGWADTQYF.